This entry concerns a single TCR beta chain. J was trimmed by 0 bases and V by 4 bases; bases with no gene match: 2. This CDR3 comprises 14 residues. Looked up from germline, CDR1 is SQVTM and CDR2 is ANQGSEA. Method: immunoSEQ multiplex PCR; TCRdb's copy keeps in-frame clones and lacks some. The repertoire holds about 240,000 clones, approximately 80% seen once, with roughly 3.4% in the top ten. This sample was taken from a study of blood T cell repertoires in COVID-19. This rearrangement joins TRBV29-1 to TRBJ2-4; TRBD2 agrees at 8 bases. The receptor was derived from a woman under 30 with acute or convalescent COVID-19. The sequencing sample was made of peripheral blood. The CDR3 nucleotides read TGCAGCGTTGTGCTAGCGGGAGCCAAAAACATTCAGTACTTC. This translates into CSVVLAGAKNIQYF.